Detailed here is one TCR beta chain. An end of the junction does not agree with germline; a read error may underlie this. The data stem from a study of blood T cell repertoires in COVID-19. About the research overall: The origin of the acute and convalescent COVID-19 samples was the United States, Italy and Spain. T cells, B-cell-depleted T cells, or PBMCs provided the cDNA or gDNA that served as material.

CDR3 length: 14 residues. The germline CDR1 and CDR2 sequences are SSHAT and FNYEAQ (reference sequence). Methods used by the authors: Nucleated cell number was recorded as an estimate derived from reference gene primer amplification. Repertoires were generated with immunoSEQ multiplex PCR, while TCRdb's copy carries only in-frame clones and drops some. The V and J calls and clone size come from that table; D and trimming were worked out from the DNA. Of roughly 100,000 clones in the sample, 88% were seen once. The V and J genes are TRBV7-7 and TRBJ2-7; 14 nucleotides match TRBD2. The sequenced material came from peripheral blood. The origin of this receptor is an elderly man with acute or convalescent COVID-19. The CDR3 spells CASSQGLAGDEQYF. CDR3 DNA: TGTGCTAGCAGCCAGGGACTAGCGGGAGACGAGCAGTACTTC.